A single sample gave rise to the 20 T cell receptor beta chains below, sequenced in a study of blood T cell repertoires in COVID-19. Here immunoSEQ multiplex PCR was the method, and the copy in TCRdb shows in-frame clones only, minus some. Here the sample spans approximately 170,000 clones, approximately 86% being singletons. The sequenced sample consisted of peripheral blood. The source is a woman older than 75 with COVID-19, enrolled during active disease.

J is TRBJ1-5 and V is TRBV2; D gene unclear. The CDR3 loop spans 13 amino acids. V lost 6 bases and J 7 bases, leaving 13 bases between the germline ends. The germline V gene encodes CDR1 SNHLY and CDR2 FYNNEI. CDR3 sequence: CASSLEVGQPQHF. The CDR3 nucleotides read TGTGCCAGCAGCTTGGAGGTAGGGCAGCCCCAGCATTTT.

The table lists this clone with many counts. This CDR3 is also generated by other DNA sequences in the sample. This chain links TRBV5-1 with TRBJ2-1; no clear D gene. With 0 bases removed from V and 4 bases from J, the gap between germline ends came to 5 bases. This CDR3 spans 13 amino acids. Germline lookup yields CDR1 SGHRS and CDR2 YFSETQ. CDR3 loop: CASSLDSYNEQFF. The CDR3 DNA is TGCGCCAGCAGCTTGGACAGTTACAATGAGCAGTTCTTC.

This chain joins TRBV4-2 and TRBJ1-3; the match to TRBD1 covers 7 bases. The CDR3 has 17 amino acids. Germline V gives CDR1 LGHNA, CDR2 YNFKEQ. Trimming removed 8 bases from V and 0 bases from J; junction bases left unmatched: 13. CDR3 coding DNA: TGTGCCAGCGGGCTTGCACCGGGACAGAGCTCTGGAAACACCATATATTTT. Amino acid sequence: CASGLAPGQSSGNTIYF.

This chain joins TRBV28 and TRBJ1-2; TRBD1 matches at 7 bases. This CDR3 is 13 amino acids long. V shed 4 bases, J shed 14 bases, and the junction held 13 bases outside the gene matches. Germline CDR1 and CDR2: MDHEN and SYDVKM. Here the CDR3 DNA reads TGTGCCAGCAGTTCGGGACAGATCCAGGGATGGACCTTC. It codes for CASSSGQIQGWTF.

This chain uses TRBV23-1 with TRBJ1-1, with D unclear. TRBV23-1 is an ORF; its function is uncertain. The CDR3 is 13 amino acids. The V end was cut by 11 bases, the J end by 1 base, with 14 bases between. The CDR3 loop is CAFWARRNTEAFF. The CDR3 region has the DNA TGCGCCTTTTGGGCCCGTCGGAACACTGAAGCTTTCTTT.

The chain links TRBV7-8 to TRBJ1-2; D may be TRBD1 (5 bases). The CDR3 loop spans 14 amino acids. CDR1 and CDR2 from the germline V gene are SGHVS and FQNEAQ. The germline V and J ends were trimmed by 5 bases and 4 bases, with 14 bases remaining between them. Here the CDR3 DNA reads TGTGCCAGCAGCCCAGACAGATTCCCCTATGGCTACACCTTC. It encodes CASSPDRFPYGYTF.

The rearrangement links TRBV25-1 to TRBJ1-6; the match to TRBD1 covers 9 bases. V trimming: 4 bases; J trimming: 10 bases; junction bases outside the gene matches: 5. Germline V gene lookup returns CDR1 MGHDK and CDR2 SYGVNS. The CDR3 runs 14 residues. The CDR3 here is CASSVGDRVSPLHF. In DNA, the CDR3 is TGTGCCAGCAGTGTAGGGGACAGGGTCTCACCCCTCCACTTT.

V usage is TRBV19 and J usage is TRBJ2-1, with TRBD1 matching over 9 bases. The germline V gene encodes CDR1 LNHDA and CDR2 SQIVND (reference sequence). The J segment lost 6 bases and the V segment lost 5 bases, leaving 8 bases of the junction unmatched. The CDR3 has 15 residues. The CDR3, as DNA: TGTGCCAGTAGTGCCGGGACAGGGTTACCCAATGAGCAGTTCTTC. It yields the protein CASSAGTGLPNEQFF.

The chain joins TRBV19 to TRBJ1-1, with TRBD1 matching 7 bases. With 6 bases clipped from V and 2 bases from J, the junction kept 12 bases outside the gene matches. The CDR3 has 16 residues. Germline CDR1 reads LNHDA; CDR2 reads SQIVND (reference sequence). CDR3 DNA sequence: TGTGCCAGTAGCCCTACAAGGGGACAGAGAAACACTGAAGCTTTCTTT. It specifies CASSPTRGQRNTEAFF.

The V and J genes are TRBV28 and TRBJ2-2, with D perhaps TRBD1 (6 bases). The V and J ends lost 5 bases and 5 bases respectively, with 15 bases between them. The CDR3 is 15 amino acids. The germline CDR1 and CDR2 sequences are MDHEN and SYDVKM. CDR3 sequence: CASSNTQGNTGELFF. Here the CDR3 DNA reads TGTGCCAGCAGTAACACGCAGGGGAATACCGGGGAGCTGTTTTTT.

The chain combines TRBV29-1 with TRBJ2-3; maybe TRBD1 (5 bases). V lost 7 bases and J 1 base, leaving 21 bases between the germline ends. Germline lookup yields CDR1 SQVTM and CDR2 ANQGSEA. CDR3 length: 16 amino acids. The CDR3 loop reads CSGALTNKGGTDTQYF. As DNA, the CDR3 is TGCAGCGGAGCACTTACCAATAAAGGGGGCACAGATACGCAGTATTTT.

The chain links TRBV5-1 to TRBJ2-7, with TRBD1 as a possible D gene (6 bases). Germline values: CDR1 SGHRS, CDR2 YFSETQ. V was cut by 3 bases and J by 2 bases, with 9 bases left in between. The CDR3 spans 13 residues. The CDR3 loop reads CASSSPGAYEQYF. The CDR3 nucleotides are TGCGCCAGCAGCTCACCAGGGGCCTACGAGCAGTACTTC. The full variable domain, with the rest looked up from reference TRBV5-1 and TRBJ2-7, is KAGVTQTPRYLIKTRGQQVTLSCSPISGHRSVSWYQQTPGQGLQFLFEYFSETQRNKGNFPGRFSGRQFSNSRSEMNVSTLELGDSALYLCASSSPGAYEQYFGPGTRLTVT.

A few counts support this clone. The J gene is TRBJ1-4, the V gene TRBV5-1; 8 nucleotides align to TRBD1. Germline values: CDR1 SGHRS, CDR2 YFSETQ. V dropped 4 bases and J dropped 5; count of bases not matched to a gene: 7. This CDR3 is built from 15 residues. The CDR3 protein is CASSVLQGGNEKLFF. The CDR3 DNA reads as TGCGCCAGCAGCGTCCTACAGGGGGGGAATGAAAAACTGTTTTTT.

The count of this clone is one. The chain employs TRBV9 and TRBJ2-5; 9 nucleotides match TRBD2. The trim removed 4 bases at V and 4 bases at J, leaving 8 bases unmatched. Germline V gene lookup returns CDR1 SGDLS and CDR2 YYNGEE. CDR3 length: 15 residues. The CDR3 here is CASSPPGTSRETQYF. Here the CDR3 DNA reads TGTGCCAGCAGCCCCCCCGGGACTAGCCGAGAGACCCAGTACTTC.

This chain joins TRBV2 and TRBJ1-6, with 10 bases aligning to TRBD1. Unmatched junction bases numbered 5, after V lost 5 bases and J lost 7 bases. CDR3 length: 15 residues. Germline V CDR1 and CDR2: SNHLY, FYNNEI. This CDR3 is CASSLEGQGNSPLHF. The CDR3 nucleotides are TGTGCCAGCAGTTTGGAGGGACAGGGGAATTCACCCCTCCACTTT.

The chain recombines TRBV9 with TRBJ1-1; tentatively, D is TRBD1 (5 bases). The CDR3 is made up of 14 amino acids. The germline V gene encodes CDR1 SGDLS and CDR2 YYNGEE. V was clipped by 1 base and J by 1 base, with 8 bases between them. The CDR3 DNA reads as TGTGCCAGCAGCGTATCAGGGTCGAACACTGAAGCTTTCTTT. It codes for CASSVSGSNTEAFF.

The chain employs TRBV3-1 (or the pseudogene TRBV3-2) and TRBJ2-7; the match to TRBD2 covers 9 bases. Germline values: CDR1 LGHDT, CDR2 YNNKEL (reference sequence). This CDR3 has 11 residues. J gave up 6 bases and V 9 bases, and 3 bases lay outside the gene matches. The CDR3 DNA is TGTGCCAGTAGCGGGAGTTTCGAGCAGTACTTC. Protein: CASSGSFEQYF.

This chain joins TRBV7-2 and TRBJ1-6; D is perhaps TRBD1 (6 bases). V was clipped by 8 bases and J by 7 bases, with 18 bases between them. Germline loops: CDR1 SGHTA, CDR2 FQGNSA. CDR3 length: 15 amino acids. The CDR3 sequence is CASRSSGTPNSPLHF. CDR3 in DNA: TGTGCCAGCCGAAGTAGTGGGACACCAAATTCACCCCTCCACTTT.

The rearrangement joins TRBV5-1 to TRBJ1-5; TRBD1 is a possible D gene (6 bases). V was clipped by 0 bases and J by 7 bases, with 11 bases between them. CDR3 length: 14 residues. CDR1 and CDR2 (germline): SGHRS, YFSETQ. The CDR3 loop is CASSLEGTNQPQHF. The CDR3 DNA is TGCGCCAGCAGCTTGGAAGGGACAAACCAGCCCCAGCATTTT.

This clone has more than one count but fewer than ten. J is TRBJ1-4 and V is TRBV7-8; D unresolved. V dropped 2 bases and J dropped 4 bases, with 5 bases sitting between them. The CDR3 contains 13 residues. The germline gives CDR1 SGHVS, CDR2 FQNEAQ. CDR3 in amino acids: CASSLRSNEKLFF. CDR3 nucleotides: TGTGCCAGCAGCTTACGGAGTAATGAAAAACTGTTTTTT.